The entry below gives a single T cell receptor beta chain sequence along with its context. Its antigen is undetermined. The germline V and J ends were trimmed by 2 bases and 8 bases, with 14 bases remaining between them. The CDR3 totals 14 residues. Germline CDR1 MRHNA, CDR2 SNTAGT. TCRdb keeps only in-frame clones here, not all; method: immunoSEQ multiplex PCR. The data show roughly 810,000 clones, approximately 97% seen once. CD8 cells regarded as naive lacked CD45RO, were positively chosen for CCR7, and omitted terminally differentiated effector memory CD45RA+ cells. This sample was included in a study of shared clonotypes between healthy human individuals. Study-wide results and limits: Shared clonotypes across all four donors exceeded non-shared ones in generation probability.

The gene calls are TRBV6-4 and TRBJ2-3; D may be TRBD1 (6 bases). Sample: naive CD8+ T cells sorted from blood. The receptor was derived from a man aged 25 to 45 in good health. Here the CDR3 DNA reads TGTGCCAGCAGTGACCCCTCCAGGGGTGTTACGCAGTATTTT. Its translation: CASSDPSRGVTQYF.